These 9 T cell receptor beta chains share one sample of origin, sequenced in a study of CD8 T cells in ankylosing spondylitis. TCRdb re-called the 5' RACE reads with MiXCR, one entry per CDR3 protein. The profile shows around 39,000 distinct CDR3 sequences, approximately 15% of them singletons. Sequencing used blood. The source is a male donor with ankylosing spondylitis or in good health (not recorded which).

The chain employs TRBV29-1 and TRBJ2-2; D not certain. CDR3 size: 12 residues. Trimming left V 2 bases short and J 2 bases short, with 3 bases between. CDR1 is SQVTM and CDR2 is ANQGSEA in the germline V gene. CDR3 sequence reads: CSVESNTGELFF. The DNA for the CDR3 is TGCAGCGTTGAAAGCAACACCGGGGAGCTGTTTTTT.

The rearrangement joins TRBV29-1 to TRBJ2-7; possibly TRBD1 for D (6 bases). Trimming removed 6 bases from V and 4 bases from J, with 10 bases in between. Germline V gene data show CDR1 as SQVTM and CDR2 as ANQGSEA. This CDR3 is built from 11 residues. CDR3 nucleotide sequence: TGCAGCGTCCGGACAGAGTACGAGCAGTACTTC. Translation gives CSVRTEYEQYF.

This chain links TRBV5-1 with TRBJ2-2; TRBD1 might be the D (5 bases). Germline CDR1 SGHRS, CDR2 YFSETQ. V lost 1 base to trimming and J lost 4 bases, with 11 bases between them. This CDR3 is 15 amino acids long. CDR3 in amino acids: CASSLFTDSTGELFF. CDR3 coding DNA: TGCGCCAGCAGCTTGTTTACAGACAGCACCGGGGAGCTGTTTTTT.

J is TRBJ1-1 and V is TRBV28; a weak D match, TRBD1 (5 bases). The V gene lost 2 bases and the J gene lost 5 bases, with 9 bases spanning the gap. CDR1 and CDR2 from the germline V gene are MDHEN and SYDVKM. The CDR3 has 13 amino acids. In nucleotides, the CDR3 is TGTGCCAGCAGTTTAGTAGGGGTAACTGAAGCTTTCTTT. This gives the protein CASSLVGVTEAFF.

The chain carries TRBV29-1 and TRBJ2-7; 10 nucleotides match TRBD1. The germline gives CDR1 SQVTM, CDR2 ANQGSEA. The V gene end was trimmed by 2 bases and the J gene end by 7 bases; junction bases not matched to a gene: 8. This CDR3 comprises 14 residues. Here the CDR3 DNA reads TGCAGCGTTGAACCGGGACAGGGGTTAGGGGAGCAGTACTTC. Its protein product is CSVEPGQGLGEQYF.

This chain uses TRBV5-1 with TRBJ2-3, with D uncertain. The V gene's germline CDR1 is SGHRS and CDR2 YFSETQ. CDR3 length: 14 amino acids. Trimming pared 6 bases from V and 1 base from J, leaving 12 bases between. Here the CDR3 reads CASTTDPRTDTQYF. CDR3 sequence (DNA): TGCGCCAGCACTACGGACCCCCGCACAGATACGCAGTATTTT.

The chain uses TRBV29-1 and TRBJ2-2; D not certain. V lost 3 bases and J lost 3, with 8 bases in between. The CDR3 runs to 13 residues. From germline, CDR1 is SQVTM and CDR2 ANQGSEA. The CDR3 DNA reads as TGCAGCGTTGATCCACGAGACACCGGGGAGCTGTTTTTT. Translation: CSVDPRDTGELFF.

V gene TRBV27 combines with J gene TRBJ2-5; D could derive from TRBD1 or TRBD2 (5 bases each). Germline V gives CDR1 MNHEY, CDR2 SMNVEV (reference sequence). CDR3 length: 13 amino acids. Trimming removed 1 base from V and 3 bases from J, with 6 bases in between. CDR3 residues: CASSLLGEETQYF. The CDR3 region has the DNA TGTGCCAGCAGTTTATTGGGGGAAGAGACCCAGTACTTC.

This clonotype was recorded a few times. CDR3 DNA: TGCGCCAGCAGCTTAGAATCAGGGTACACTGAAGCTTTCTTT. Its translation: CASSLESGYTEAFF. The chain recombines TRBV5-1 with TRBJ1-1; D might be TRBD1 (5 bases). V was pared by 2 bases and J by 3 bases, with 11 bases between. From germline, CDR1 is SGHRS and CDR2 YFSETQ. There are 14 residues in the CDR3.